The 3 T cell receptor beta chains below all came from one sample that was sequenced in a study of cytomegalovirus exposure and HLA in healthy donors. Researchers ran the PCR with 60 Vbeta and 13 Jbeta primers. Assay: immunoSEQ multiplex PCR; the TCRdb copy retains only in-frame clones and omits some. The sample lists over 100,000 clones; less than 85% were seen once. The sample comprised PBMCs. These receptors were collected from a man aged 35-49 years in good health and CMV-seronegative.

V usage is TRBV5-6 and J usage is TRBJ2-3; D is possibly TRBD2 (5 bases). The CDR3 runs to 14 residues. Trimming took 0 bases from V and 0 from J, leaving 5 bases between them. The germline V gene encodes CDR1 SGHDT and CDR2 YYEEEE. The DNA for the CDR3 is TGTGCCAGCAGCTTGGGGACTAGCACAGATACGCAGTATTTT. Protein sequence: CASSLGTSTDTQYF.

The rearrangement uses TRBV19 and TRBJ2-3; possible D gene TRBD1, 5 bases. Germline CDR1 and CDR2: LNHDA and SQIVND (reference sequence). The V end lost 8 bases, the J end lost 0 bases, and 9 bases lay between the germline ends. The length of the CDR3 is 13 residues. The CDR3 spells CASSDRSTDTQYF. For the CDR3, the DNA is TGTGCCAGTTCCGACAGAAGCACAGATACGCAGTATTTT.

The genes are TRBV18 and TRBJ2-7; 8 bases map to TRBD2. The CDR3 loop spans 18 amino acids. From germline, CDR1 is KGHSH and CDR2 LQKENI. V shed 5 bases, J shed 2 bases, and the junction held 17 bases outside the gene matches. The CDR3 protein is CASSIPGLEMRPPYEQYF. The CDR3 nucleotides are TGTGCCAGCTCAATCCCGGGACTAGAGATGCGGCCGCCCTACGAGCAGTACTTC.